Presented here are 2 T cell receptor beta chains from one specimen sequenced in a study of metastatic and nonmetastatic thyroid tumors. TCRdb recomputed clones from the PCR reads via MiXCR. The sample lists 25,000 to 35,000 clones; over 15% were seen once. No patient had received any treatment before thyroid surgery. Material for sequencing was blood. These receptors all stem from a female donor with papillary thyroid cancer or a benign thyroid nodule (not recorded which). Some clones in this sample may be carry-over from other donors' samples.

This clone was counted at least ten times. This may come from a read error, since a much larger clone is one base off. This sequence joins TRBV12-3 or TRBV12-4 and TRBJ2-3; D is tentatively TRBD1 or TRBD2 (5 bases each). The CDR3 length is 15 residues. CDR3 loop: CASSLQGGGTVTQYF. For the CDR3, the DNA is TGTGCCAGCAGTTTACAGGGTGGGGGAACAGTTACGCAGTATTTT.

Ten or more counts support this clone. The chain recombines TRBV20-1 with TRBJ2-1; D may correspond to TRBD1 or TRBD2 (5 bases each). Germline V gene sequence: CDR1 DFQATT, CDR2 SNEGSKA (reference sequence). V was cut by 5 bases and J by 0 bases, with 11 bases left in between. CDR3 length equals 14 residues. DNA for the CDR3: TGCAGTGCTGGGACGCCGAGCTCCTACAATGAGCAGTTCTTC. Residues: CSAGTPSSYNEQFF.